This record covers a single T cell receptor beta chain. Its specificity is not known. This sample was included in a study of tumor-infiltrating lymphocytes in primary liver carcinoma. Overall study results and limits: A small share of top clones, only about 7.5-24%, was found in all five tumor regions. In tumor-adjacent and tumor-blood pairs, overlap was lower than in tumor region pairs.

Synthesis of TCR beta cDNA was carried out from 500 ng total RNA with a constant-region primer. Researchers made the TCR beta libraries by running three nested multiplex PCR rounds with slightly modified ARM-PCR. Rounds one and two of PCR, each of 10 cycles, were primed with TRBV1-TRBV30 forward primers and a C-beta reverse primer. TCRdb reprocessed the multiplex PCR reads via MiXCR and lists one record per CDR3 protein. The table includes almost 55,000 distinct CDR3 sequences, 70% to 75% detected once. Joint extraction of RNA and DNA used roughly 17-32 mg of bulk tissue that was unsorted. Tumor samples uniformly had over 80% viable tumor cells. Germline values: CDR1 SGHVS, CDR2 FNYEAQ. After removal of 6 bases from V and 15 bases from J, the junction contained 10 bases not matched to a gene. CDR3 length: 12 amino acids.

The TCR was taken from a middle-aged man with primary liver carcinoma and hepatitis B virus infection. The rearrangement uses TRBV7-6 and TRBJ2-1, with 8 bases identical to TRBD2. The sample taken for sequencing was liver tumor tissue from sampling region 2. The subset denotes: tumor region T2, inferior pole. CDR3: CASSDPGLDPFF. The CDR3 coding sequence is TGTGCCAGCAGTGATCCGGGACTAGATCCGTTCTTC.